Presented here are 20 T cell receptor beta chains from one specimen sequenced in a study of blood T cell repertoires in COVID-19. Libraries were prepared by immunoSEQ multiplex PCR; TCRdb keeps only in-frame clonotypes and omits some of them. Of over 200,000 clones in the sample, about nine tenths were seen once. Sequenced sample: peripheral blood. The receptors stem from a woman aged 55-75 years with acute or convalescent COVID-19.

This clone occurred once. The rearrangement joins TRBV30 to TRBJ1-1; perhaps TRBD1 as D (5 bases). The germline V and J ends were trimmed by 8 bases and 6 bases, with 19 bases remaining between them. This CDR3 spans 13 amino acids. Germline assignment: CDR1 GTSNPN and CDR2 SVGIG (reference sequence). CDR3 DNA sequence: TGTGCCATGGTGGGGGGGGGAGGTTCTGAAGCTTTCTTT. Translated, it gives CAMVGGGGSEAFF.

The V call is TRBV4-1, the J call TRBJ2-7, with 8 bases identical to TRBD2. J was trimmed by 7 bases and V by 1 base; bases with no gene match: 3. The CDR3 covers 13 residues. CDR1 is MGHRA and CDR2 is YSYEKL in the germline V gene. This chain's CDR3 is CASSQALADEQYF. The CDR3, as DNA: TGCGCCAGCAGCCAAGCACTAGCGGATGAGCAGTACTTC.

This rearrangement joins TRBV7-8 to TRBJ2-3, with TRBD1 matching over 11 bases. The germline V gene encodes CDR1 SGHVS and CDR2 FQNEAQ. The CDR3 contains 15 residues. Trimming took 5 bases from V and 4 from J; bases not matched to a gene: 5. CDR3 bases: TGTGCCAGCAGCACAAGGACAGGGGGCTCAGATACGCAGTATTTT. Translated, it gives CASSTRTGGSDTQYF.

The V and J genes are TRBV30 and TRBJ1-1, with D unclear. This CDR3 contains 11 residues. Deletions cut 5 bases from V and 2 bases from J, with 6 bases between. Germline V gene data show CDR1 as GTSNPN and CDR2 as SVGIG (reference sequence). This CDR3 is CAWADNTEAFF. The CDR3 bases are TGTGCCTGGGCAGATAACACTGAAGCTTTCTTT.

V and J are TRBV11-1 and TRBJ1-6, with D perhaps TRBD1 (6 bases). There are 16 residues in the CDR3. The V gene's germline CDR1 is SGHAT and CDR2 FQDESV (reference sequence). V gave up 6 bases and J gave up 0 bases, with 12 bases separating them. The CDR3 DNA sequence: TGTGCCAGCAGAGCCGGACAGAGCTCCTATAATTCACCCCTCCACTTT. It encodes CASRAGQSSYNSPLHF.

The chain recombines TRBV7-2 with TRBJ2-1, with 10 bases that match TRBD1. Germline CDR1 is SGHTA and CDR2 is FQGNSA. The V and J ends lost 5 bases and 15 bases, in that order; junction bases with no gene match: 13. The CDR3 sequence is 14 residues long. DNA of the CDR3: TGTGCCAGCAGCCCAGGGGGACAGGGGCTGGCTTGGTTCTTC. It is translated as CASSPGGQGLAWFF.

This sequence joins TRBV11-2 and TRBJ1-6; tentative D call: TRBD1 (6 bases). The germline CDR1 and CDR2 sequences are SGHAT and FQNNGV. With 7 bases removed from V and 4 bases from J, the gap between germline ends came to 17 bases. The CDR3 has 16 amino acids. The DNA for the CDR3 is TGTGCCAGCATCCCTGACGGCAGGGGATATAATTCACCCCTCCACTTT. This codes for CASIPDGRGYNSPLHF.

The chain has TRBV18 and TRBJ1-3, with 8 bases aligning to TRBD1. Germline V gene data show CDR1 as KGHSH and CDR2 as LQKENI. The length of the CDR3 is 19 residues. V dropped 2 bases and J dropped 0; count of bases not matched to a gene: 12. The CDR3 loop reads CASSPLPSGQASSGNTIYF. In nucleotides, the CDR3 is TGTGCCAGCTCACCATTACCGTCGGGACAGGCTAGCTCTGGAAACACCATATATTTT.

This clone was counted only a few times. This sequence joins TRBV11-3 and TRBJ1-4, with D possibly being TRBD1 (5 bases). Between the trimmed V and J ends, which lost 2 bases and 5 bases, there was a span of 6 bases. The CDR3 runs 13 residues. CDR1 and CDR2 (germline): SGHNT, YENEEA. The CDR3 region is CASSLSGNEKLFF. The CDR3 bases are TGTGCCAGCAGCTTATCAGGGAATGAAAAACTGTTTTTT.

This sequence joins TRBV24-1 and TRBJ2-3; the D gene is possibly TRBD2 (5 bases). V was pared by 1 base and J by 0 bases, with 10 bases between. The CDR3 runs to 16 residues. Germline assignment: CDR1 KGHDR and CDR2 SFDVKD. CDR3: CATSDLGGTSTDTQYF. CDR3 coding DNA: TGTGCCACCAGTGATTTAGGAGGAACTAGCACAGATACGCAGTATTTT.

The V and J genes are TRBV7-9 and TRBJ2-7; D might be TRBD2 (7 bases). The germline CDR1 and CDR2 sequences are SEHNR and FQNEAQ (reference sequence). The CDR3 contains 13 residues. Trimming took 1 base from V and 6 from J, leaving 10 bases between them. CDR3 amino acids: CASSLVGGLEQYF. The CDR3 region has the DNA TGTGCCAGCAGCTTAGTGGGGGGGCTCGAGCAGTACTTC.

The genes are TRBV27 and TRBJ2-5, with TRBD2 identical over 7 bases. The junction had 7 bases not matched to a gene; V was cut back by 3 bases and J by 3 bases. CDR3 size: 15 residues. CDR1 is MNHEY and CDR2 is SMNVEV in the germline V gene (reference sequence). CDR3 sequence: CASSFPRGVKETQYF. CDR3 DNA: TGTGCCAGCAGTTTTCCCCGGGGGGTTAAAGAGACCCAGTACTTC.

The rearrangement joins TRBV10-3 to TRBJ2-5; TRBD2 is a possible D gene (6 bases). The CDR3 loop spans 14 amino acids. Germline V CDR1 and CDR2: ENHRY, SYGVKD. Between the trimmed V and J ends, which lost 4 bases and 1 base, there was a span of 10 bases. The CDR3 region is CAISVGGSQETQYF. CDR3 nucleotides: TGTGCCATCAGTGTTGGGGGGAGCCAAGAGACCCAGTACTTC.

This chain connects TRBV4-3 to TRBJ2-1; 9 bases are shared with TRBD2. V was clipped by 4 bases and J by 7 bases; unmatched bases: 11. Germline V gene sequence: CDR1 LGHNA, CDR2 YSLEER. This CDR3 region has 16 residues. DNA of the CDR3: TGCGCCAGCAGCCCCCAGGGAGCGGGAGGTCTAAATGAGCAGTTCTTC. It translates to CASSPQGAGGLNEQFF.

CDR3: CASSVYHQPQHF. The CDR3 nucleotides are TGTGCCAGTAGTGTCTATCATCAGCCCCAGCATTTT. J is TRBJ1-5 and V is TRBV19; no firm D call. V lost 5 bases, J lost 5 bases, and 7 bases lay in between. The CDR3 totals 12 residues. Germline V gene data show CDR1 as LNHDA and CDR2 as SQIVND (reference sequence).

This clone was counted between two and nine times. The rearrangement joins TRBV18 to TRBJ2-1, with a possible D match to TRBD1 (5 bases). V was shortened by 3 bases and J by 7 bases, with 13 bases between the two germline ends. Germline CDR1 is KGHSH and CDR2 is LQKENI. The CDR3 covers 14 residues. The CDR3 DNA follows: TGTGCCAGCTCACCCTCTATTGACAGAAATGAGCAGTTCTTC. It codes for CASSPSIDRNEQFF.

CDR3 DNA sequence: TGTGCCAGCAGCCGAGCCGGGACTACTGCCTACAATGAGCAGTTCTTC. Translated: CASSRAGTTAYNEQFF. J is TRBJ2-1 and V is TRBV3-1 (or the pseudogene TRBV3-2), with 7 bases fitting TRBD2. J lost 2 bases, V lost 4 bases, and 8 bases had no gene match. The CDR3 covers 16 residues. Germline loops: CDR1 LGHDT, CDR2 YNNKEL (reference sequence).

V and J are TRBV6-6 and TRBJ1-4; 9 positions match TRBD1. Unmatched junction bases numbered 12, after V lost 5 bases and J lost 8 bases. This CDR3 region has 16 residues. Germline V CDR1 and CDR2: MNHNY, SVGAGI (reference sequence). The CDR3 spells CASSPLPGTGIEKLFF. In nucleotides, the CDR3 is TGTGCCAGCAGTCCGCTACCCGGGACAGGGATCGAAAAACTGTTTTTT.

This chain connects TRBV29-1 to TRBJ2-1, with D perhaps matching TRBD1 (6 bases). Looked up from germline, CDR1 is SQVTM and CDR2 is ANQGSEA. The CDR3 runs 14 residues. V dropped 6 bases and J dropped 9 bases, with 21 bases sitting between them. The CDR3 DNA reads as TGCAGCGTCCGAATTCGGGACGTCAGGGGTGAGCAGTTCTTC. Encoded protein: CSVRIRDVRGEQFF.

The CDR3 here is CASSIDLGTGAGRGYTF. CDR3 DNA sequence: TGTGCCAGTAGTATAGATTTGGGGACAGGAGCGGGCCGAGGCTACACCTTC. The chain couples TRBV19 to TRBJ1-2; 8 bases match TRBD1. The CDR3 contains 17 residues. The V gene's germline CDR1 is LNHDA and CDR2 SQIVND (reference sequence). V dropped 0 bases and J dropped 8; count of bases not matched to a gene: 14.